This entry is about one T cell receptor beta chain. Germline CDR1 and CDR2: WSHSY and SAAADI. Trimming took 4 bases from V and 4 from J, leaving 16 bases between them. The CDR3 sequence is 15 residues long. The data were taken from a study of PD-L1 blockade in urothelial cancer. At the level of the study: Dosed intravenously at 1,200 mg every 3 weeks, atezolizumab was initiated by patients at some point between 2012 and 2014. About 85% of the roughly 29 patients comprised males who had bladder-origin urothelial cancer.

Time point denoted: peripheral blood 6 weeks after treatment start. Synthetic TCR analog templates were spiked into each PCR. Profiled with immunoSEQ multiplex PCR; TCRdb holds only in-frame clones, not every one. The profile shows about 120,000 clones, 80% to 90% of them singletons. The source material was PBMCs, sampled around atezolizumab (anti-PD-L1) treatment. The receptor comes from a man aged 55 to 69 with urothelial cancer. The genes are TRBV10-2 and TRBJ1-2; D is unresolved. In nucleotides, the CDR3 is TGCGCCAGCAGTGTCTTCCAGAAGTCCTCCTATGGCTACACCTTC. Amino acid sequence: CASSVFQKSSYGYTF.